This is a list of T cell receptor beta chains from one sample in a study of neurological immune-mediated disorders. TCRdb re-analysed the 5' RACE reads in MiXCR, keeping a single row per CDR3 protein. The repertoire includes 50,000 to 75,000 distinct CDR3 sequences, approximately 4.1% of them detected once, and just over 2.5% sits in the top ten. Sequenced sample: PBMCs. The receptors stem from a man aged 50 to 59 with multiple sclerosis. CDR3s include the opening cysteine and the closing phenylalanine or tryptophan. A D gene is named only where the DNA matches it firmly. Not all rows give a size; the values are once, few, many and, for expanded clones, a class.

j_call: TRBJ2-1
d_call: TRBD2
v_call: TRBV5-4
clone_size: many
cdr3_aa: CASSLVAGGSREQFF
cdr3_nt: TGTGCCAGCAGCTTGGTTGCGGGGGGATCCCGGGAGCAGTTCTTC

j_call: TRBJ1-4
d_call: NA
v_call: TRBV20-1
clone_size: many
cdr3_aa: CSAPDSKRGHEKLFF
cdr3_nt: TGCAGTGCTCCGGACAGTAAAAGGGGACATGAAAAACTGTTTTTT

j_call: TRBJ2-1
d_call: NA
v_call: TRBV20-1
clone_size: few
cdr3_aa: CSATQGFGNEQFF
cdr3_nt: TGCAGTGCTACGCAGGGGTTCGGTAATGAGCAGTTCTTC

j_call: TRBJ2-2
d_call: NA
v_call: TRBV29-1
clone_size: many
cdr3_aa: CSVAQGGTGELFF
cdr3_nt: TGCAGCGTAGCCCAGGGCGGCACCGGGGAGCTGTTTTTT

j_call: TRBJ1-4
d_call: NA
v_call: TRBV30
clone_size: few
cdr3_aa: CAWSVKQTAEKLFF
cdr3_nt: TGTGCCTGGAGTGTGAAACAGACGGCTGAAAAACTGTTTTTT

j_call: TRBJ1-4
d_call: NA
v_call: TRBV12-2
clone_size: NA
cdr3_aa: CASRLARPATEKLFF
cdr3_nt: TGTGCAAGTCGCTTAGCGCGGCCAGCCACGGAAAAACTGTTTTTT

j_call: TRBJ1-2
d_call: NA
v_call: TRBV10-3
clone_size: many
cdr3_aa: CAIRKVSGPHNYGYTF
cdr3_nt: TGTGCCATCAGGAAAGTATCGGGGCCCCATAACTATGGCTACACCTTC

j_call: TRBJ2-3
d_call: TRBD2
v_call: TRBV7-9
clone_size: many
cdr3_aa: CASSSGGGLTVTQYF
cdr3_nt: TGTGCCAGCAGCTCGGGCGGGGGGCTGACTGTTACGCAGTATTTT

j_call: TRBJ2-1
d_call: NA
v_call: TRBV29-1
clone_size: few
cdr3_aa: CSTDGRGSYNEQFF
cdr3_nt: TGCAGCACCGACGGTCGGGGCTCCTACAATGAGCAGTTCTTC

j_call: TRBJ1-6
d_call: NA
v_call: TRBV5-5
clone_size: many
cdr3_aa: CASRTEAALNSPLNF
cdr3_nt: TGTGCCAGCAGAACTGAGGCAGCGCTTAATTCACCCCTCAACTTT

j_call: TRBJ2-7
d_call: TRBD2
v_call: TRBV20-1
clone_size: many
cdr3_aa: CSARDKTSGGRPYF
cdr3_nt: TGCAGTGCTAGAGATAAGACTAGCGGGGGGAGACCGTACTTC

j_call: TRBJ1-6
d_call: NA
v_call: TRBV28
clone_size: many
cdr3_aa: CASSPPSGDSPLHF
cdr3_nt: TGTGCCAGCAGTCCCCCGTCGGGGGATTCACCCCTCCACTTT

j_call: TRBJ2-5
d_call: NA
v_call: TRBV20-1
clone_size: many
cdr3_aa: CSATPPGYQETQYF
cdr3_nt: TGCAGTGCCACTCCGCCGGGATACCAAGAGACCCAGTACTTC

j_call: TRBJ2-5
d_call: TRBD1
v_call: TRBV7-9
clone_size: many
cdr3_aa: CASSLEPGGTETQYF
cdr3_nt: TGTGCCAGCAGCTTAGAGCCAGGGGGCACAGAGACCCAGTACTTC

j_call: TRBJ1-1
d_call: NA
v_call: TRBV20-1
clone_size: many
cdr3_aa: CSAGETNTEAFF
cdr3_nt: TGCAGTGCTGGGGAGACGAACACTGAAGCTTTCTTT

j_call: TRBJ1-1
d_call: TRBD1
v_call: TRBV11-2
clone_size: many
cdr3_aa: CASSRHEQGRVAMNTEAFF
cdr3_nt: TGTGCCAGCAGCCGGCACGAACAGGGGCGAGTAGCCATGAACACTGAAGCTTTCTTT

j_call: TRBJ2-5
d_call: TRBD2
v_call: TRBV4-2
clone_size: few
cdr3_aa: CASSPRGSGGEETQYF
cdr3_nt: TGTGCCAGCAGCCCGCGGGGTAGCGGGGGTGAAGAGACCCAGTACTTC

j_call: TRBJ2-5
d_call: NA
v_call: TRBV5-1
clone_size: medium-sized
cdr3_aa: CASSHDRLETQYF
cdr3_nt: TGCGCCAGCAGCCACGACAGGTTGGAGACCCAGTACTTC

j_call: TRBJ1-4
d_call: TRBD1
v_call: TRBV5-1
clone_size: few
cdr3_aa: CASSLPGQGHEKLFF
cdr3_nt: TGCGCCAGCAGCTTGCCGGGACAGGGACATGAAAAACTGTTTTTT

j_call: TRBJ2-5
d_call: NA
v_call: TRBV20-1
clone_size: many
cdr3_aa: CSATGGGAGETQYF
cdr3_nt: TGCAGTGCTACCGGAGGGGGGGCCGGGGAGACCCAGTACTTC

j_call: TRBJ1-1
d_call: NA
v_call: TRBV28
clone_size: many
cdr3_aa: CASAVGILNTEAFF
cdr3_nt: TGTGCCAGCGCGGTTGGGATCCTGAACACTGAAGCTTTCTTT

j_call: TRBJ2-1
d_call: NA
v_call: TRBV20-1
clone_size: many
cdr3_aa: CSASRGNEQFF
cdr3_nt: TGCAGTGCTAGTAGGGGCAATGAGCAGTTCTTC

j_call: TRBJ2-1
d_call: TRBD1
v_call: TRBV13
clone_size: many
cdr3_aa: CASSPDRGWKDEQFF
cdr3_nt: TGTGCCAGCAGCCCCGACAGGGGGTGGAAGGATGAGCAGTTCTTC

j_call: TRBJ2-1
d_call: NA
v_call: TRBV9
clone_size: NA
cdr3_aa: CASSGNNEQFF
cdr3_nt: TGTGCCAGCAGTGGAAATAATGAGCAGTTCTTC

j_call: TRBJ2-4
d_call: NA
v_call: TRBV27
clone_size: many
cdr3_aa: CASSAQDGSNIQYF
cdr3_nt: TGTGCCAGCAGTGCCCAGGACGGATCAAACATTCAGTACTTC

j_call: TRBJ2-5
d_call: TRBD2
v_call: TRBV7-7
clone_size: many
cdr3_aa: CASSPSGGLETQYF
cdr3_nt: TGTGCCAGCAGCCCTAGCGGGGGGCTGGAGACCCAGTACTTC

j_call: TRBJ2-5
d_call: NA
v_call: TRBV20-1
clone_size: many
cdr3_aa: CSASEDSQRTQYF
cdr3_nt: TGCAGTGCTAGTGAGGATTCCCAGCGGACCCAGTACTTC